Following are 8 T cell receptor beta chains from one sample sequenced in a study of blood T cell repertoires in COVID-19. The data were produced by immunoSEQ multiplex PCR, yet TCRdb's version contains in-frame clones alone and is incomplete. This table has 200,000 to 250,000 clones, 75% to 90% appearing once. The sample was peripheral blood. These receptors came from a man younger than 45 with COVID-19, enrolled during active disease.

The chain employs TRBV19 and TRBJ2-5; tentative D call: TRBD2 (6 bases). Germline CDR1 LNHDA, CDR2 SQIVND (reference sequence). CDR3 length: 15 residues. Trimming pared 10 bases from V and 5 bases from J, leaving 23 bases between. This CDR3 is CATTRRGISRETQYF. In DNA, the CDR3 is TGTGCCACTACCCGCCGGGGGATATCTCGGGAGACCCAGTACTTC.

This clone was counted once. The chain links TRBV9 to TRBJ1-1; TRBD1 is a possible D gene (6 bases). V was cut by 3 bases and J by 0 bases, with 12 bases left in between. CDR3 length: 15 residues. Germline V lookup: CDR1 SGDLS, CDR2 YYNGEE. CDR3 DNA sequence: TGTGCCAGCAGCGCCAGGACAGCAATGAACACTGAAGCTTTCTTT. It translates to CASSARTAMNTEAFF.

This clone was detected only once. The gene calls are TRBV5-1 and TRBJ1-1; tentatively, D is TRBD1 (5 bases). Germline values: CDR1 SGHRS, CDR2 YFSETQ. CDR3 length: 14 residues. V was shortened by 2 bases and J by 1 base, with 9 bases between the two germline ends. The CDR3 sequence: CASSLQVGNTEAFF. CDR3 in DNA: TGCGCCAGCAGCTTACAGGTTGGGAACACTGAAGCTTTCTTT.

The chain recombines TRBV4-2 with TRBJ2-7; the match to TRBD1 covers 7 bases. Trimming took 0 bases from V and 3 from J; bases not matched to a gene: 5. The CDR3 length is 15 residues. Germline V lookup: CDR1 LGHNA, CDR2 YNFKEQ. The CDR3 protein is CASSQEMTGNYEQYF. As DNA, the CDR3 is TGTGCCAGCAGCCAAGAAATGACAGGGAACTACGAGCAGTACTTC.

This chain joins TRBV19 and TRBJ1-5; TRBD1 agrees at 10 bases. The CDR3 contains 14 residues. V shed 6 bases and J 8 bases; nucleotides not matched to a gene: 7. The germline V gene encodes CDR1 LNHDA and CDR2 SQIVND (reference sequence). CDR3 loop: CASRTGGYKEPQHF. DNA for the CDR3: TGTGCCAGTAGGACAGGGGGCTATAAGGAGCCCCAGCATTTT.

V usage is TRBV11-2 and J usage is TRBJ2-7, with 8 bases lining up with TRBD2. Germline assignment: CDR1 SGHAT and CDR2 FQNNGV. V shed 1 base and J 4 bases; nucleotides not matched to a gene: 3. This CDR3 comprises 14 residues. The CDR3 sequence: CASSLGRGAYEQYF. DNA of the CDR3: TGTGCCAGCAGCTTAGGGCGGGGGGCGTACGAGCAGTACTTC.

The V and J genes are TRBV28 and TRBJ1-2; perhaps TRBD1 as D (6 bases). Germline lookup yields CDR1 MDHEN and CDR2 SYDVKM. The CDR3 contains 12 residues. V dropped 7 bases and J dropped 4 bases, with 10 bases sitting between them. The CDR3 reads CASTGQLYGYTF. The DNA of the CDR3 is TGTGCCAGCACAGGACAGCTCTATGGCTACACCTTC.

This clone was observed a handful of times. The chain carries TRBV6-6 and TRBJ2-7, with 9 bases lining up with TRBD1. The CDR3 contains 14 residues. The ends lost 4 bases at V and 3 bases at J; junction bases unmatched: 4. Germline values: CDR1 MNHNY, CDR2 SVGAGI (reference sequence). The chain's CDR3 is CASSWTGVFYEQYF. For the CDR3, the DNA is TGTGCCAGCAGTTGGACAGGGGTTTTCTACGAGCAGTACTTC.